The next 10 T cell receptor beta chains were all read from a single sample in a study of shared clonotypes between healthy human individuals. Method: immunoSEQ multiplex PCR; TCRdb's copy keeps in-frame clones and lacks some. The data contain more than 2 million clones, approximately 94% of them singletons. Naive CD8 cells lacked CD45RO and underwent positive selection for CCR7, leaving out terminally differentiated effector memory CD45RA+ cells. The sample was naive CD8+ T cells sorted from blood. The receptors were sampled from a man aged 18 to 30 in good health.

The rearrangement links TRBV11-2 to TRBJ2-1, with 8 bases that match TRBD2. The CDR3 length is 16 residues. Germline trimming cut 5 bases from V and 5 bases from J; bases unmatched to any gene: 11. Looked up from germline, CDR1 is SGHAT and CDR2 is FQNNGV. The DNA for the CDR3 is TGTGCCAGCAGCAGACCCCCGGGACTAGAGAACAATGAGCAGTTCTTC. It codes for CASSRPPGLENNEQFF.

V usage is TRBV9 and J usage is TRBJ1-1, with 9 nucleotides matching TRBD1. With V trimmed by 7 bases and J by 3 bases, 7 bases remained unmatched. Germline assignment: CDR1 SGDLS and CDR2 YYNGEE. CDR3 size: 14 residues. CDR3 DNA: TGTGCCAGCGGGACAGGGTTTGGTGACACTGAAGCTTTCTTT. This encodes CASGTGFGDTEAFF.

V and J are TRBV2 and TRBJ2-1, with 9 bases that match TRBD2. CDR1 SNHLY and CDR2 FYNNEI come from the germline V gene. This CDR3 spans 15 amino acids. V was clipped by 5 bases and J by 5 bases; unmatched bases: 7. The chain's CDR3 is CASSPASGANNEQFF. The CDR3 DNA reads TGTGCCAGCAGTCCGGCTAGCGGGGCAAACAATGAGCAGTTCTTC.

The CDR3 protein is CASSQGSRADTQYF. CDR3 in DNA: TGTGCCAGCAGCCAGGGGAGTCGGGCAGATACGCAGTATTTT. The chain has TRBV5-6 and TRBJ2-3, with D possibly being TRBD1 (6 bases). Deletions cut 4 bases from V and 4 bases from J, with 13 bases between. This CDR3 comprises 14 residues. The V gene's germline CDR1 is SGHDT and CDR2 YYEEEE.

J is TRBJ1-5 and V is TRBV4-1; no clear D. The CDR3 runs 15 residues. In germline, CDR1 is MGHRA, CDR2 YSYEKL. V was trimmed by 2 bases and J by 4 bases, leaving 12 bases between them. CDR3 loop: CASSQSRSENQPQHF. The CDR3 nucleotides are TGCGCCAGCAGCCAAAGCCGGTCAGAGAATCAGCCCCAGCATTTT.

The J gene is TRBJ1-6, the V gene TRBV12-5; no clear D gene. The germline V gene has CDR1 LGHNT and CDR2 FRNRAP. V shed 0 bases and J shed 7 bases, with 7 bases lying between them. This CDR3 comprises 14 residues. The DNA for the CDR3 is TGTGCTAGTGGTTTGGTGCCGGGGAATTCACCCCTCCACTTT. It is translated as CASGLVPGNSPLHF.

This clone has more than one count but fewer than ten. The chain links TRBV27 to TRBJ2-7, with TRBD2 matching 7 bases. This CDR3 region has 15 residues. The germline V gene encodes CDR1 MNHEY and CDR2 SMNVEV (reference sequence). V trimming: 5 bases; J trimming: 2 bases; junction bases outside the gene matches: 9. The CDR3 DNA is TGTGCCAGCAGTCCCTGGAGCGGGGCAGCCTACGAGCAGTACTTC. Residues: CASSPWSGAAYEQYF.

The chain has TRBV9 and TRBJ1-2; D is ambiguous. V lost 2 bases and J lost 7, with 12 bases in between. CDR3 length: 13 residues. Germline V gene data show CDR1 as SGDLS and CDR2 as YYNGEE. The CDR3: CASSVLGGSGYTF. CDR3 nucleotides: TGTGCCAGCAGCGTTCTTGGAGGGAGTGGCTACACCTTC.

The chain has TRBV6-5 and TRBJ1-3; D gene unclear. From germline, CDR1 is MNHEY and CDR2 SVGAGI. Deletions cut 4 bases from V and 0 bases from J, with 13 bases between. The CDR3 length is 16 residues. The CDR3 sequence is CASSLTSTVSGNTIYF. The CDR3 region has the DNA TGTGCCAGCAGTTTGACTTCGACGGTCTCTGGAAACACCATATATTTT.

This chain links TRBV27 with TRBJ1-1; TRBD1 is a possible D gene (6 bases). The CDR3 runs to 14 residues. V was shortened by 6 bases and J by 4 bases, with 15 bases between the two germline ends. CDR1 MNHEY and CDR2 SMNVEV come from the germline V gene (reference sequence). CDR3 DNA: TGTGCCAGCAGACCCAGGGGAGGGAGCACTGAAGCTTTCTTT. It codes for CASRPRGGSTEAFF.